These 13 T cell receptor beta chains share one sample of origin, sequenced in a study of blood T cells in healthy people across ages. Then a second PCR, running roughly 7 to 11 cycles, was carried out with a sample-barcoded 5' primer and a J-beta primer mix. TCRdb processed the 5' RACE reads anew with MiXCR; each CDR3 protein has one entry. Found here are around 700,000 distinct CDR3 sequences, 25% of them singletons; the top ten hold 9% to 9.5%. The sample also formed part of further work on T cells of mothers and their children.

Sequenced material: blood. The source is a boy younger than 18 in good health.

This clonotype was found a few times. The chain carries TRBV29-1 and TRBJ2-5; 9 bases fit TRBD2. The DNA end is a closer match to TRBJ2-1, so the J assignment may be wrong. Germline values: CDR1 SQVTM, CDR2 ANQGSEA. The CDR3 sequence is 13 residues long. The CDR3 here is CSLMGAGGNEQFF. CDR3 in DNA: TGCAGCTTGATGGGGGCGGGGGGGAATGAGCAGTTCTTC.

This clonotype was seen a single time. CDR3 sequence: CASSPILDRGLYEQYF. The CDR3, as DNA: TGTGCCAGCTCCCCCATCTTGGACAGGGGGCTTTACGAGCAGTACTTC. The chain carries TRBV28 and TRBJ2-7, with 11 nucleotides matching TRBD1. CDR1 and CDR2 from the germline V gene are MDHEN and SYDVKM. V shed 8 bases and J 4 bases; nucleotides not matched to a gene: 13. This CDR3 has 16 residues.

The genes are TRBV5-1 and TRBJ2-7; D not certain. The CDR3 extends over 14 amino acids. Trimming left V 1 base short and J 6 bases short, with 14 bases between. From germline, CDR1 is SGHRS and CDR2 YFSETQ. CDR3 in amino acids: CASSLTSPLGEQYF. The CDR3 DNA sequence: TGCGCCAGCAGCTTGACCTCCCCTTTGGGCGAGCAGTACTTC.

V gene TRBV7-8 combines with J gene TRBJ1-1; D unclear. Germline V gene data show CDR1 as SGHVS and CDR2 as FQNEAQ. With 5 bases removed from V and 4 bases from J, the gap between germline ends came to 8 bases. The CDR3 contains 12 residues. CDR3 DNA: TGTGCCAGCAGCCGGGAATCCACTGAAGCTTTCTTT. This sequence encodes CASSRESTEAFF.

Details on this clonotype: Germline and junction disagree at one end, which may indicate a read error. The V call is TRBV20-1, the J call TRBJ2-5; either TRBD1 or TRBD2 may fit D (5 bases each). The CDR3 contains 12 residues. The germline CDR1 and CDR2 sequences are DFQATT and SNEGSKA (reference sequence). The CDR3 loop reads CSNKGPQEPQYF. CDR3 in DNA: TGCAGTAACAAGGGACCCCAAGAGCCCCAGTACTTC.

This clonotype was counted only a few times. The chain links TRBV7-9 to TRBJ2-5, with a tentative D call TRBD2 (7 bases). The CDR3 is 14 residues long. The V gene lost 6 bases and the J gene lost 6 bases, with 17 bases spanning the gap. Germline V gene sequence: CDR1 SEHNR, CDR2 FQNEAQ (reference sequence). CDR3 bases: TGTGCCAGCAGTGATCCGGGGGGCGCCAAGACCCAGTACTTC. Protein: CASSDPGGAKTQYF.

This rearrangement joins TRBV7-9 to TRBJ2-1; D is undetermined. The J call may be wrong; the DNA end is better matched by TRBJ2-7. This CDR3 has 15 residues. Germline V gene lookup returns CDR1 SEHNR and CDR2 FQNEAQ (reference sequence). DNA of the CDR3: TGTGCCAGCAGCAACACCGAGGCCTTTCCTCACGAGCAGTACTTC. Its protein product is CASSNTEAFPHEQYF.

The CDR3 loop reads CSAFLEESLAPTDTQYF. The CDR3 bases are TGCAGTGCCTTTTTGGAGGAGTCGCTAGCGCCCACAGATACGCAGTATTTT. V is TRBV20-1 and J is TRBJ2-3; maybe TRBD2 (6 bases). Germline values: CDR1 DFQATT, CDR2 SNEGSKA (reference sequence). V lost 6 bases and J 2 bases, leaving 24 bases between the germline ends. The CDR3 loop spans 17 amino acids.

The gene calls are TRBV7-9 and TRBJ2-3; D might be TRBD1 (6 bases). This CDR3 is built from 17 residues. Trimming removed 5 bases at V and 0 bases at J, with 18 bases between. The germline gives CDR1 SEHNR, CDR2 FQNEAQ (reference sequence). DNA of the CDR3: TGTGCCAGCAGCCCTTGGACAGCGGACCCTAGCACAGATACGCAGTATTTT. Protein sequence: CASSPWTADPSTDTQYF.

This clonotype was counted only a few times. CDR3 sequence reads: CASSPLPGQETQYF. In DNA, the CDR3 is TGTGCCAGCTCACCACTTCCAGGGCAAGAGACCCAGTACTTC. The chain joins TRBV18 to TRBJ2-5; a possible D gene is TRBD1 (5 bases). V lost 1 base to trimming and J lost 2 bases, with 8 bases between them. Germline V gives CDR1 KGHSH, CDR2 LQKENI. The CDR3 runs to 14 residues.

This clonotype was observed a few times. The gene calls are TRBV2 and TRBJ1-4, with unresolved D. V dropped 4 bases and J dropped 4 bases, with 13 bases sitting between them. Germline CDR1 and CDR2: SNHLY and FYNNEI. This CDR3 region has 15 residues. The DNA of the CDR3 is TGTGCCAGCAGTGGAACCCCACAGATTAATGAAAAACTGTTTTTT. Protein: CASSGTPQINEKLFF.

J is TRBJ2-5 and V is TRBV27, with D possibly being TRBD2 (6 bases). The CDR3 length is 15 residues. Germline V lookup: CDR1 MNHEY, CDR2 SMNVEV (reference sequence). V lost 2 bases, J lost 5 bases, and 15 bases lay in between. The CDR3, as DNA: TGTGCCAGCAGTTTAGGAGGGCAGCCCAGGGAGACCCAGTACTTC. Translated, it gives CASSLGGQPRETQYF.

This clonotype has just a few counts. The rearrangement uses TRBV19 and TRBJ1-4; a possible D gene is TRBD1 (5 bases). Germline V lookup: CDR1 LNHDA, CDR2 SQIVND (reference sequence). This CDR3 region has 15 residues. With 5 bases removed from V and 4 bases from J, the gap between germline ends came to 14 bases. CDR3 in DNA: TGTGCCAGTAGTTCTGGGGGTAGTGGTAATGAAAAACTGTTTTTT. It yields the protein CASSSGGSGNEKLFF. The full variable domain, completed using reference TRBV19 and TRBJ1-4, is DGGITQSPKYLFRKEGQNVTLSCEQNLNHDAMYWYRQDPGQGLRLIYYSQIVNDFQKGDIAEGYSVSREKKESFPLTVTSAQKNPTAFYLCASSSGGSGNEKLFFGSGTQLSVL.